This passage covers 12 T cell receptor beta chains from one sample sequenced in a study of T cell clonality in common variable immunodeficiency. General study results and limits: In common variable immunodeficiency, TCR beta chains reportedly carried fewer deletions and N-nucleotide insertions.

Data came from immunoSEQ multiplex PCR; TCRdb stores just in-frame clones and leaves some out. The sample contains about 33,000 clones, none of them singletons. Their antigens remain unidentified. The specimen sequenced was peripheral blood mononuclear cells. The receptors here all came from a human donor with common variable immunodeficiency.

In its sample, this clone was seen many times. This chain's CDR3 is CASSTYRDRDNSNYGYTF. CDR3 bases read: TGCGCCAGCAGCACATACCGGGACAGGGATAACTCTAACTATGGC. The genes are TRBV5-1 and TRBJ1-2, with TRBD1 matching 9 bases. The CDR3 end lies 3 residues beyond the end of the read and is filled in from the germline J gene. Germline trimming cut 4 bases from V and 0 bases from J; bases unmatched to any gene: 13. Germline CDR1 is SGHRS and CDR2 is YFSETQ. The CDR3 is 18 residues long.

This clone has a handful of counts. The read stops 3 residues short of the end of the CDR3; the missing end is completed from the germline J gene. Other DNA sequences from this sample encode an identical CDR3 as well. This rearrangement joins TRBV30 to TRBJ1-1; tentatively, D is TRBD1 (6 bases). CDR3 length: 13 residues. Germline assignment: CDR1 GTSNPN and CDR2 SVGIG (reference sequence). The V end was cut by 3 bases, the J end by 1 base, with 9 bases between. CDR3 residues: CAWSVGQNTEAFF. The CDR3 bases that were read are TGTGCCTGGAGCGTGGGACAGAACACTGAA.

In its sample, this clone was seen many times. The sequenced fragment ends 3 residues before the CDR3 boundary, so the rest is inferred from the germline J gene. The genes are TRBV4-2 and TRBJ2-3, with TRBD2 matching over 13 bases. Germline CDR1 is LGHNA and CDR2 is YNFKEQ. CDR3 length equals 17 residues. Trimming at V came to 1 base and at J to 7 bases, leaving 8 bases not matched to a gene. The CDR3 reads CASSQVTSGGLSHTQYF. The covered CDR3 bases are TGTGCCAGCAGCCAAGTGACTAGCGGGGGGTTAAGCCATACG.

This clone was observed at least ten times. The read comes to an end 3 residues before the CDR3 does, leaving the germline J gene to fill in the end. The rearrangement joins TRBV2 to TRBJ1-2; the match to TRBD1 covers 7 bases. J was trimmed by 1 base and V by 5 bases; bases with no gene match: 10. The V gene's germline CDR1 is SNHLY and CDR2 FYNNEI. This CDR3 has 16 amino acids. The part of the CDR3 DNA that was read is TGTGCCAGCAGTCTTTACCGCACAGGGGATAACTATGGC. Translation: CASSLYRTGDNYG. The CDR3 in its entirety is CASSLYRTGDNYGYTF.

The table lists this clone with a few counts. The read gets to within 3 residues of the CDR3 end, and the germline J gene fills in the rest. The V call is TRBV11-2, the J call TRBJ1-1; 8 bases agree with TRBD1. Germline trimming cut 3 bases from V and 3 bases from J; bases unmatched to any gene: 6. Per the germline V gene, CDR1 is SGHAT and CDR2 is FQNNGV. The CDR3 sequence is 15 residues long. The CDR3 region is CASSLAGQGDTEAFF. The DNA read from the CDR3 is TGTGCCAGCAGCTTGGCCGGACAGGGAGACACTGAA. Using reference TRBV11-2 and TRBJ1-1 for the parts outside the CDR3, the full variable domain is EAGVAQSPRYKIIEKRQSVAFWCNPISGHATLYWYQQILGQGPKLLIQFQNNGVVDDSQLPKDRFSAERLKGVDSTLKIQPAKLEDSAVYLCASSLAGQGDTEAFFGQGTRLTVV.

Many counts were recorded for this clone. The sequenced fragment ends 3 residues before the CDR3 boundary, so the rest is inferred from the germline J gene. The genes are TRBV13 and TRBJ1-4; 7 nucleotides match TRBD1. The CDR3 spans 15 residues. Germline lookup yields CDR1 PRHDT and CDR2 FYEKMQ (reference sequence). V lost 5 bases to trimming and J lost 6 bases; unmatched junction nucleotides: 9. The CDR3 reads CASSLQGEGDEKLFF. CDR3 DNA, as far as it was read: TGTGCCAGCAGCCTCCAGGGGGAGGGGGATGAAAAA.

The CDR3 loop is CASSPEGELGETQYF. The CDR3 DNA, read in part, is TGTGCCAGCAGCCCCGAGGGGGAATTGGGGGAGACC. The chain links TRBV7-8 to TRBJ2-5; possible D gene TRBD1, 6 bases. The read ends 3 residues before the CDR3 terminus; that terminus is restored from the germline J gene. Germline-derived CDR1 and CDR2 are SGHVS and FQNEAQ. This CDR3 contains 15 residues. Trimming removed 5 bases from V and 5 bases from J, with 18 bases in between.

This clone has at least ten counts. The read gets to within 3 residues of the CDR3 end, and the germline J gene fills in the rest. This sample also contains other DNA sequences that code for the same CDR3. The rearrangement links TRBV18 to TRBJ1-2; TRBD1 might be the D (6 bases). The germline gives CDR1 KGHSH, CDR2 LQKENI. The CDR3 loop spans 13 amino acids. Trimming removed 2 bases at V and 4 bases at J, with 8 bases between. The CDR3 bases that were read are TGTGCCAGCTCACCAGGACAGTCCTATGGC. This codes for CASSPGQSYG. The complete CDR3 protein is CASSPGQSYGYTF.

This clone was found a few times. The missing CDR3 end, 3 residues past where the read stops, is filled in from the germline J gene. V usage is TRBV30 and J usage is TRBJ1-1; no clear D. Germline CDR1 reads GTSNPN; CDR2 reads SVGIG (reference sequence). With 3 bases removed from V and 7 bases from J, the gap between germline ends came to 12 bases. CDR3 length: 12 amino acids. The CDR3 region is CAWSETGVEAFF. The covered CDR3 bases are TGTGCCTGGAGCGAAACCGGGGTTGAA.

This clone appeared many times. The read is 3 residues too short to cover the CDR3 end, so that end is filled in from the germline J gene. The rearrangement joins TRBV2 to TRBJ1-6; maybe TRBD1 (6 bases). Trimming removed 0 bases at V and 8 bases at J, with 8 bases between. The CDR3 contains 14 residues. From germline, CDR1 is SNHLY and CDR2 FYNNEI. CDR3 region: CASSEAQGHSPLHF. The CDR3 DNA, read in part, is TGTGCCAGCAGTGAAGCGCAGGGGCATTCACCC.

In its sample, this clone was seen many times. The sequenced fragment ends 3 residues before the CDR3 boundary, so the rest is inferred from the germline J gene. The chain is built from TRBV2 and TRBJ2-3, with TRBD2 matching 9 bases. Germline CDR1 is SNHLY and CDR2 is FYNNEI. The CDR3 runs 16 residues. V shed 6 bases, J shed 4 bases, and the junction held 11 bases outside the gene matches. The sequenced part of the CDR3 DNA is TGTGCCAGCAGCGGAAGCGGGGGGCACGTGGCAGATACG. It codes for CASSGSGGHVADT. The whole CDR3 is CASSGSGGHVADTQYF.

At least ten counts were recorded for this clone. The read halts 3 residues ahead of the CDR3 end, with the missing end drawn from the germline J gene. The chain couples TRBV19 to TRBJ2-5, with TRBD2 as a possible D gene (7 bases). Trimming removed 1 base from V and 2 bases from J, with 11 bases in between. This CDR3 contains 15 residues. Per germline, CDR1 LNHDA and CDR2 SQIVND (reference sequence). The part of the CDR3 DNA that was read is TGTGCCAGTAGTATAGCGGGGGGCGTACAAGAGACC. Its translation is CASSIAGGVQET. The CDR3 as a whole reads CASSIAGGVQETQYF.